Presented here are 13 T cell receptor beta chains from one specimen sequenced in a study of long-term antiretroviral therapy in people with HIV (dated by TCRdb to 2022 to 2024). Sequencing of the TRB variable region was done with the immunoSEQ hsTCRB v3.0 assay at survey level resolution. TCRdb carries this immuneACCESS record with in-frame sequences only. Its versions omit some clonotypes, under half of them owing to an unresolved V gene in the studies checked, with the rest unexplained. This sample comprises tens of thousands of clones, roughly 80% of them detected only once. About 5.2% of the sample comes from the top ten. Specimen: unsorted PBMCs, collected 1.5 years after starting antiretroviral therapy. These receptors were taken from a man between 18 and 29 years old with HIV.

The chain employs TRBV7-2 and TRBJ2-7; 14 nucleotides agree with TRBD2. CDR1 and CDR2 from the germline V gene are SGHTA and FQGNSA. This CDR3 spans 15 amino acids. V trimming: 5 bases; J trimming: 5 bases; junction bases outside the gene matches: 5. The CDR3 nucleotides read TGTGCCAGCAGCACGGGACTAGCGGGAGTGAACGAGCAGTACTTC. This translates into CASSTGLAGVNEQYF.

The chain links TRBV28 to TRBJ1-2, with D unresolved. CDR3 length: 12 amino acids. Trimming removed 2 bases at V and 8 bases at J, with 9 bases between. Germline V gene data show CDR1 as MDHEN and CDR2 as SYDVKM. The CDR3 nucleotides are TGTGCCAGCAGTTTAACCACGGGGGGCTACACCTTC. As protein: CASSLTTGGYTF.

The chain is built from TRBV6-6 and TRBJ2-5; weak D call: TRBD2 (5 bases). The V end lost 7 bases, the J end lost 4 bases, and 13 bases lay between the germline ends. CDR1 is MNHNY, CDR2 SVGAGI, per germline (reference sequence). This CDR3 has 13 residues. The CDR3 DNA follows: TGTGCCAGCATCCTACGGGGTATAGAGACCCAGTACTTC. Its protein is CASILRGIETQYF.

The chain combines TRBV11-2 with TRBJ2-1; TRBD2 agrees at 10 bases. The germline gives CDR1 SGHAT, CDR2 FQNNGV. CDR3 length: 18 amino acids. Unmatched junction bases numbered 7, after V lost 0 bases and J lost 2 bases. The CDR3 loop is CASSLDAAGGQTYNEQFF. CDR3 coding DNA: TGTGCCAGCAGCTTAGATGCAGCGGGAGGGCAGACCTACAATGAGCAGTTCTTC.

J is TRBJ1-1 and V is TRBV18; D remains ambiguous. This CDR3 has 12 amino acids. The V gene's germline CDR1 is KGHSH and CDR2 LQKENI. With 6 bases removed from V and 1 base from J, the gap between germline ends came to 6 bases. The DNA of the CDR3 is TGTGCCAGCTCCCGGGCGAACACTGAAGCTTTCTTT. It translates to CASSRANTEAFF.

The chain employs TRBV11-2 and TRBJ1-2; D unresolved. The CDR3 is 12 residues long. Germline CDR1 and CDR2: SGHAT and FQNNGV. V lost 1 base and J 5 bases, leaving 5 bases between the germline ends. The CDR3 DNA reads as TGTGCCAGCAGCTTAGCCCCGTATGGCTACACCTTC. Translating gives CASSLAPYGYTF.

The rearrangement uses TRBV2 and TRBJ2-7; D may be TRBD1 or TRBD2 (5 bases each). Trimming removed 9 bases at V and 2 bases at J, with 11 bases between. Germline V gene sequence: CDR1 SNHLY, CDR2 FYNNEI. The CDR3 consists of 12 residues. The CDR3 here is CARGETAYEQYF. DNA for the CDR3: TGTGCCAGGGGAGAGACAGCCTACGAGCAGTACTTC.

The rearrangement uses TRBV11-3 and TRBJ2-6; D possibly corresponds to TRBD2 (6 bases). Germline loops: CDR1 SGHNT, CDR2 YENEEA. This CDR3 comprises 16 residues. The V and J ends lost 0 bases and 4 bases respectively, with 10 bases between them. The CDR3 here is CASSLDRGYGANVLTF. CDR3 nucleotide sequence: TGTGCCAGCAGCTTAGATCGGGGGTACGGGGCCAACGTCCTGACTTTC.

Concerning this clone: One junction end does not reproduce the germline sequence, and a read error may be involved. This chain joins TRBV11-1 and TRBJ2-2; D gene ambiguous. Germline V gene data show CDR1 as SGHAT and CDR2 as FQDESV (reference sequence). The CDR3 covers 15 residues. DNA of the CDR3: TGTGCCAGCAGATTAGCACGAGCAAACACCGGGGAGCTGTTTTTT. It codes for CASRLARANTGELFF.

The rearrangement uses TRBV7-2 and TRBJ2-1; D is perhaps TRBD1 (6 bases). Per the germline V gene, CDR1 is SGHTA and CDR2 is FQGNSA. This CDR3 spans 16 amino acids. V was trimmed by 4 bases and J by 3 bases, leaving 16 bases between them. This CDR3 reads CASSCAEDRSYNEQFF. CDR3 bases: TGTGCCAGCAGCTGCGCCGAAGACAGGAGCTACAATGAGCAGTTCTTC.

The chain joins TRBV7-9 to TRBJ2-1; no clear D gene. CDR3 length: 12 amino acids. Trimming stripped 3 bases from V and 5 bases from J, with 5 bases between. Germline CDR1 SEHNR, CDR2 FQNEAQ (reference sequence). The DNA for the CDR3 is TGTGCCAGCAGCTTCGGAGACAATGAGCAGTTCTTC. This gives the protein CASSFGDNEQFF.

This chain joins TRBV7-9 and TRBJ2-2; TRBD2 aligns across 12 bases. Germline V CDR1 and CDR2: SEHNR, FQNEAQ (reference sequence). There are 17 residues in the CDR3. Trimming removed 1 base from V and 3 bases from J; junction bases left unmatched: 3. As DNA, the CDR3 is TGTGCCAGCAGCTTAGGACTAGCGGGAGAACACACCGGGGAGCTGTTTTTT. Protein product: CASSLGLAGEHTGELFF.

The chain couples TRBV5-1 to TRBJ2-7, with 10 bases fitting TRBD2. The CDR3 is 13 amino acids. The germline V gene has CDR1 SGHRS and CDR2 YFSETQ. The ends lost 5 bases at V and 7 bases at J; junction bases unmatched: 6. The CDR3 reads CASRTTSGREQYF. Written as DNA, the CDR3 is TGCGCCAGCAGGACGACTAGCGGGCGGGAGCAGTACTTC.